The sequence of this TCR beta chain was determined in a study of beta chain features in type 1 diabetes. The study, taken as a whole, reports: Patients with Type 1 diabetes showed moderately but significantly shorter TCRB CDR3s in all four CD4+ subsets. Patients with type 1 diabetes showed fewer VDJ junction insertions and more deletions.

The germline gives CDR1 SGHNT, CDR2 YYREEE (reference sequence). V lost 2 bases, J lost 6 bases, and 18 bases lay in between. The CDR3 covers 15 residues. All sorted populations exceeded 95% purity. This clone was counted only a few times. Its target is unknown. Expressed TCRB transcripts were sequenced because the isolated RNA had all been reverse transcribed beforehand. Assay used: immunoSEQ multiplex PCR; TCRdb lists only in-frame clones, some missing. The sample records 300,000 to 350,000 clones, 7% to 10% being singletons. The TCR sequence derives from a man under 40 with type 1 diabetes. The gene calls are TRBV5-4 and TRBJ2-7, with D possibly being TRBD1 (5 bases). Sequencing used central memory CD4+ T cells from blood. The CDR3 DNA follows: TGTGCCAGCAGCTTCCGAGGATCTCAGGGCCTCGAGCAGTACTTC. Protein sequence: CASSFRGSQGLEQYF. The variable domain in full, completed from reference TRBV5-4 and TRBJ2-7, reads ETGVTQSPTHLIKTRGQQVTLRCSSQSGHNTVSWYQQALGQGPQFIFQYYREEENGRGNFPPRFSGLQFPNYSSELNVNALELDDSALYLCASSFRGSQGLEQYFGPGTRLTVT.